This T cell receptor beta chain was captured by sequencing in a study of blood T cells in healthy people across ages. General study points: Naive CD4+ cell counts and diversity both ran higher in long-lived than in aged donors.

A sample-barcoded 5' primer and a J-beta primer mix were used in a second PCR of roughly 7 to 11 cycles. TCRdb ran MiXCR on the 5' RACE reads and lists one entry per CDR3 protein. The sample contains 780,000 or so distinct CDR3 sequences, roughly 50% of which appear only once. The CDR3 is 13 residues long. Germline V gene sequence: CDR1 SQVTM, CDR2 ANQGSEA. V lost 7 bases to trimming and J lost 7 bases, with 18 bases between them. Turning to this clonotype: Its antigen remains unknown.

Healthy Caucasians from Russia aged roughly 6 to 95 served as donors. V gene TRBV29-1 combines with J gene TRBJ2-3; possible D gene TRBD2, 6 bases. The sequenced material came from blood. The sequence was obtained from an elderly man in good health. As DNA, the CDR3 is TGCAGCGCCCGGGGACGGACTACGTATACGCAGTATTTT. This codes for CSARGRTTYTQYF.